These T cell receptor beta chains were read from a single sample in a study of shared clonotypes between healthy human individuals. The assay was immunoSEQ multiplex PCR, and TCRdb's table has in-frame clones only and misses some. The sample has some 2,500,000 clones; approximately 94% are singletons. Sequenced input: naive CD4+ T cells from PBMCs. These receptors were collected from a man between 18 and 29 years old in good health. Some clones in this sample may be carry-over from other donors' samples. CDR3s include the opening cysteine and the closing phenylalanine or tryptophan. The D gene is left open where the match is weak. Rows may omit the clone size; those that give it use once, few, many or a size class.

CDR3aa: CAIWGLSSGGPGEQFF; CDR3nt: TGTGCCATTTGGGGTTTGAGTTCGGGAGGCCCCGGTGAGCAGTTCTTC; abundance: .; v_gene: TRBV10-3; len: 16; j_gene: TRBJ2-1; d_gene: TRBD2
CDR3aa: CASGLGQFF; CDR3nt: TGTGCTAGTGGTTTGGGACAGTTCTTC; abundance: .; v_gene: TRBV12-5; len: 9; j_gene: TRBJ2-1; d_gene: .
CDR3aa: CASSLPGADTQYF; CDR3nt: TGTGCCAGCAGCTTACCAGGGGCAGATACGCAGTATTTT; abundance: .; v_gene: TRBV7-3; len: 13; j_gene: TRBJ2-3; d_gene: .
CDR3aa: CASSLIRGGTYNEQFF; CDR3nt: TGTGCCAGCAGCTTAATCCGGGGGGGGACCTACAATGAGCAGTTCTTC; abundance: .; v_gene: TRBV7-6; len: 16; j_gene: TRBJ2-1; d_gene: TRBD2
CDR3aa: CASTEVYATGELFF; CDR3nt: TGTGCCAGCACCGAGGTTTATGCCACCGGGGAGCTGTTTTTT; abundance: .; v_gene: TRBV11-1; len: 14; j_gene: TRBJ2-2; d_gene: .
CDR3aa: CASSPGGSGANVLTF; CDR3nt: TGTGCCAGCAGCCCAGGGGGATCTGGGGCCAACGTCCTGACTTTC; abundance: .; v_gene: TRBV7-8; len: 15; j_gene: TRBJ2-6; d_gene: TRBD1
CDR3aa: CASSALGLAYSYEQYF; CDR3nt: TGTGCCAGCAGCGCGCTAGGACTAGCGTACTCCTACGAGCAGTACTTC; abundance: .; v_gene: TRBV7-2; len: 16; j_gene: TRBJ2-7; d_gene: TRBD2
CDR3aa: CASSPGDRVIYGYTF; CDR3nt: TGTGCCAGCTCACCAGGCGACCGTGTGATCTATGGCTACACCTTC; abundance: .; v_gene: TRBV18; len: 15; j_gene: TRBJ1-2; d_gene: .
CDR3aa: CASSETEFAGELFF; CDR3nt: TGTGCCAGCAGTGAAACGGAGTTCGCCGGGGAGCTGTTTTTT; abundance: .; v_gene: TRBV2; len: 14; j_gene: TRBJ2-2; d_gene: .
CDR3aa: CASSPLGRGLYGYTF; CDR3nt: TGTGCCAGCTCACCACTTGGCAGAGGCCTCTATGGCTACACCTTC; abundance: .; v_gene: TRBV18; len: 15; j_gene: TRBJ1-2; d_gene: .
CDR3aa: CASSPSGWTYEQYF; CDR3nt: TGTGCCAGCAGTCCTAGCGGATGGACCTACGAGCAGTACTTC; abundance: .; v_gene: TRBV6-1; len: 14; j_gene: TRBJ2-7; d_gene: TRBD2
CDR3aa: CASRMTVNTEAFF; CDR3nt: TGTGCCAGCAGAATGACAGTTAACACTGAAGCTTTCTTT; abundance: .; v_gene: TRBV28; len: 13; j_gene: TRBJ1-1; d_gene: .
CDR3aa: CASSSRRGGRGNEKLFF; CDR3nt: TGCGCCAGCAGCTCGAGGAGGGGGGGGCGCGGAAATGAAAAACTGTTTTTT; abundance: .; v_gene: TRBV5-1; len: 17; j_gene: TRBJ1-4; d_gene: .
CDR3aa: CASSHPRTESSYEQYF; CDR3nt: TGTGCCAGCAGCCATCCCCGGACGGAGAGCTCCTACGAGCAGTACTTC; abundance: .; v_gene: TRBV4-2; len: 16; j_gene: TRBJ2-7; d_gene: .
CDR3aa: CASSPYRGMNTEAFF; CDR3nt: TGTGCCAGCAGCCCCTATCGGGGTATGAACACTGAAGCTTTCTTT; abundance: .; v_gene: TRBV28; len: 15; j_gene: TRBJ1-1; d_gene: .
CDR3aa: CASSEAGTRAGYTF; CDR3nt: TGTGCCAGCAGTGAAGCGGGGACACGGGCTGGCTACACCTTC; abundance: .; v_gene: TRBV6-1; len: 14; j_gene: TRBJ1-2; d_gene: .
CDR3aa: CASSITSGPYREQFF; CDR3nt: TGTGCCAGCAGCATTACTAGCGGACCTTATCGGGAGCAGTTCTTC; abundance: .; v_gene: TRBV7-3; len: 15; j_gene: TRBJ2-1; d_gene: TRBD2
CDR3aa: CASSSPRDINTEAFF; CDR3nt: TGTGCCAGCAGCTCCCCGCGCGATATAAACACTGAAGCTTTCTTT; abundance: .; v_gene: TRBV7-9; len: 15; j_gene: TRBJ1-1; d_gene: .
CDR3aa: CASSMRQGATNEKLFF; CDR3nt: TGTGCCAGCAGCATGAGACAGGGGGCGACTAATGAAAAACTGTTTTTT; abundance: .; v_gene: TRBV11-1; len: 16; j_gene: TRBJ1-4; d_gene: TRBD1
CDR3aa: CASSHGTGWETQYF; CDR3nt: TGTGCCAGCAGCCATGGGACAGGCTGGGAGACCCAGTACTTC; abundance: .; v_gene: TRBV14; len: 14; j_gene: TRBJ2-5; d_gene: TRBD1
CDR3aa: CASSLSSGRNTGELFF; CDR3nt: TGTGCCAGCAGTTTATCGAGCGGGAGGAACACCGGGGAGCTGTTTTTT; abundance: .; v_gene: TRBV28; len: 16; j_gene: TRBJ2-2; d_gene: TRBD2
CDR3aa: CASSVAGYGYTF; CDR3nt: TGTGCCAGCAGCGTAGCGGGTTATGGCTACACCTTC; abundance: .; v_gene: TRBV9; len: 12; j_gene: TRBJ1-2; d_gene: .
CDR3aa: CASSWYRGAIIQPQHF; CDR3nt: TGTGCCAGCAGTTGGTATCGGGGAGCCATCATACAGCCCCAGCATTTT; abundance: .; v_gene: TRBV6-5; len: 16; j_gene: TRBJ1-5; d_gene: .
CDR3aa: CASSLTAFKGSYNEQFF; CDR3nt: TGTGCCAGCAGCCTCACAGCCTTCAAGGGCTCCTACAATGAGCAGTTCTTC; abundance: .; v_gene: TRBV7-9; len: 17; j_gene: TRBJ2-1; d_gene: .
CDR3aa: CASSVTTGAGGNTIYF; CDR3nt: TGTGCCAGCAGCGTAACGACAGGGGCAGGGGGAAACACCATATATTTT; abundance: .; v_gene: TRBV9; len: 16; j_gene: TRBJ1-3; d_gene: TRBD1
CDR3aa: CASSLDGSNQPQHF; CDR3nt: TGCGCCAGCAGCTTGGATGGTAGCAATCAGCCCCAGCATTTT; abundance: .; v_gene: TRBV5-1; len: 14; j_gene: TRBJ1-5; d_gene: .
CDR3aa: CASSLSSMTHEQFF; CDR3nt: TGTGCCAGCAGCCTATCCTCAATGACCCATGAGCAGTTCTTC; abundance: once; v_gene: TRBV7-3; len: 14; j_gene: TRBJ2-1; d_gene: .
CDR3aa: CASSRPTRGANMNTEAFF; CDR3nt: TGTGCCAGCAGTCGTCCCACTCGCGGGGCGAACATGAACACTGAAGCTTTTTTT; abundance: once; v_gene: TRBV28; len: 18; j_gene: TRBJ1-1; d_gene: .
CDR3aa: CASSLSSRALNNEQFF; CDR3nt: TGTGCCAGCAGCTTATCGTCCCGCGCGTTGAACAATGAGCAGTTCTTC; abundance: .; v_gene: TRBV11-1; len: 16; j_gene: TRBJ2-1; d_gene: .
CDR3aa: CASKGTDHTEAFF; CDR3nt: TGTGCCTCGAAGGGGACAGATCACACTGAAGCTTTCTTT; abundance: .; v_gene: TRBV10-3; len: 13; j_gene: TRBJ1-1; d_gene: TRBD1
CDR3aa: CASSLAFPGQGAYNEQFF; CDR3nt: TGCGCCAGCAGCTTGGCCTTTCCCGGACAGGGGGCCTACAATGAGCAGTTCTTC; abundance: .; v_gene: TRBV5-1; len: 18; j_gene: TRBJ2-1; d_gene: TRBD1
CDR3aa: CASSLYRSGANVLTF; CDR3nt: TGCGCCAGCAGCTTATACCGATCTGGGGCCAACGTCCTGACTTTC; abundance: .; v_gene: TRBV5-1; len: 15; j_gene: TRBJ2-6; d_gene: .
CDR3aa: CASSLDPNTGELFF; CDR3nt: TGTGCCAGCAGCTTGGATCCGAACACCGGGGAGCTGTTTTTT; abundance: .; v_gene: TRBV5-4; len: 14; j_gene: TRBJ2-2; d_gene: .
CDR3aa: CASSEQGTSGNTIYF; CDR3nt: TGTGCCAGCTCAGAACAGGGGACCTCTGGAAACACCATATATTTT; abundance: .; v_gene: TRBV18; len: 15; j_gene: TRBJ1-3; d_gene: TRBD1
CDR3aa: CASSQASGRASKNIQYF; CDR3nt: TGTGCCAGCAGCCAAGCTAGCGGGAGGGCCTCCAAAAACATTCAGTACTTC; abundance: .; v_gene: TRBV9; len: 17; j_gene: TRBJ2-4; d_gene: TRBD2
CDR3aa: CASSKGGSNQPQHF; CDR3nt: TGTGCCAGCAGCAAGGGGGGGAGCAATCAGCCCCAGCATTTT; abundance: .; v_gene: TRBV28; len: 14; j_gene: TRBJ1-5; d_gene: .
CDR3aa: CASSEKFGGRDIQYF; CDR3nt: TGTGCCAGCAGTGAGAAGTTCGGGGGAAGGGACATTCAGTACTTC; abundance: once; v_gene: TRBV6-1; len: 15; j_gene: TRBJ2-4; d_gene: .
CDR3aa: CASSLIGASNEKLFF; CDR3nt: TGTGCCAGCAGTTTAATAGGGGCCTCTAATGAAAAACTGTTTTTT; abundance: .; v_gene: TRBV27; len: 15; j_gene: TRBJ1-4; d_gene: .
CDR3aa: CASGILNQPQHF; CDR3nt: TGTGCCAGCGGGATTCTCAATCAGCCCCAGCATTTT; abundance: few; v_gene: TRBV28; len: 12; j_gene: TRBJ1-5; d_gene: .